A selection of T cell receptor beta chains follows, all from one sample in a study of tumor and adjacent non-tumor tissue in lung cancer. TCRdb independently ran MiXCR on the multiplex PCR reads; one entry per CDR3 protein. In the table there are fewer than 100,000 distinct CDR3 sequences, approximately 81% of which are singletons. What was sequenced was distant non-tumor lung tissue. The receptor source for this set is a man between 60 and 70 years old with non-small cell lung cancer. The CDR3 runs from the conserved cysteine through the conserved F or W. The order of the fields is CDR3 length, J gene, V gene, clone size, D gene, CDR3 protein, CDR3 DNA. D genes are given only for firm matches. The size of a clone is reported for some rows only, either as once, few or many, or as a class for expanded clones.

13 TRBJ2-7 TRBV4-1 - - CASTQDRDYEQYF TGCGCCAGCACCCAAGACAGGGACTACGAACAGTACTTT
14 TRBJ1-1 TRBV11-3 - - CASNTQGRNTAVFF TGTGCCAGCAACACACAGGGACGAAACACTGCAGTTTTCTTT
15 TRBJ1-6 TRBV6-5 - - CASIYTTGTDPPLHF TGTGCCAGCATTTACACTACAGGGACTGATCCACCCCTCCACTTT
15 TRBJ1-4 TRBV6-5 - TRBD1 CTSSYSTGINEKLFF TGTACCAGCAGTTACTCGACAGGGATTAACGAAAAACTGTTTTTT
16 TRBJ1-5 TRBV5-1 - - CASGLGTGNSNQPQHF TGCGCCAGCGGCTTGGGGACGGGAAATAGCAATCAGCCCCAGCATTTT
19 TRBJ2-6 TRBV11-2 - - CASSLVPKDSPSGANVLSF TGTGCCAGCAGCTTAGTTCCAAAGGACAGCCCCTCTGGGGCCAATGTCCTGAGTTTC
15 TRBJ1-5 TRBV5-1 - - CASSLGGANNQPQHF TGCGCCAGCAGCTTGGGAGGGGCGAACAATCAGCCCCAGCATTTT
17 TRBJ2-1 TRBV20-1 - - CSATGAVAGPSYNEQFF TGCAGTGCTACCGGGGCGGTGGCGGGGCCCTCCTACAATGAGCAGTTCTTC
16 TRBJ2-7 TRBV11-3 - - CASSFLTQTLGCEQYF TGTGCCAGCAGCTTCCTTACACAGACCCTCGGGTGCGAGCAGTACTTC
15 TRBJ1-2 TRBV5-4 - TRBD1 CASTPGGQGANAYTF TGTGCCAGCACGCCTGGAGGACAGGGGGCGAATGCCTACACCTTC
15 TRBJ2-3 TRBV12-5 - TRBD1 CASSLRQGVTYTQYF TGTGCTAGTAGTTTGCGGCAGGGGGTTACATATACGCAGTATTTT
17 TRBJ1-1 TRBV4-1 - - CASSQPTCGPRNTETFF TGCGCAAGCAGCCAACCGACATGCGGGCCAAGGAACACTGAAACTTTCTTT
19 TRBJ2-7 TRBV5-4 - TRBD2 CARSSPRGSGSRGSYKQYF TGTGCCCGCAGCTCGCCGCGGGGTAGCGGGAGCAGGGGCTCCTACAAGCAGTACTTC
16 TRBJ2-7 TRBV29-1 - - CSVQTRAWGEEDELYF TGCAGCGTTCAAACCCGGGCATGGGGTGAAGAAGACGAGCTGTACTTC
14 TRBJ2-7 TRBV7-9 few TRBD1 CASSSRTGGPEQYF TGTGCCAGCAGCTCCCGGACAGGGGGACCCGAGCAGTACTTC
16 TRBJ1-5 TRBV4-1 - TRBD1 CASSLGGTGCYQPQHF TGCGCCAGCAGCTTGGGCGGGACAGGGTGTTATCAGCCCCAGCATTTT
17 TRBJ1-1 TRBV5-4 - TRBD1 CARSAGRQGQGDTEALF TGTGCCAGAAGCGCCGGTCGACAGGGACAAGGCGACACTGAAGCTTTGTTT
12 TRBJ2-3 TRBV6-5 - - CAISAGIDTQYF TGTGCCATCAGCGCGGGCATAGATACGCAGTATTTT
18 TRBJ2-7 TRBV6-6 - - CASSYLGLTGDCSNEQYF TGTGCCAGCAGTTACCTCGGACTAACTGGAGATTGTAGCAACGAGCAGTACTTC
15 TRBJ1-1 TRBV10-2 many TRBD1 CASSGSQGARTEAFF TGCGCCAGCAGTGGGTCACAGGGGGCGCGGACTGAAGCTTTCTTT
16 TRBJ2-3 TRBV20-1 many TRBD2 CSARDIAGERTDTQYF TGCAGTGCTAGAGATATAGCGGGAGAAAGGACAGATACGCAGTATTTT
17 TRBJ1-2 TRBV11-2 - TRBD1 CASNLSAGQGFNYGYTF TGTGCCAGCAACCTCTCGGCGGGACAGGGCTTCAACTATGGCTACACCTTC
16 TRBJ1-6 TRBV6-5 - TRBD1 CASSYSGTGRNSPLHF TGTGCCAGCAGCTACTCCGGGACAGGGCGGAATTCACCCCTCCACTTT
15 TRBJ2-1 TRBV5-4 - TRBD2 CTSSWGGRARNEQFF TGTACCAGCAGCTGGGGGGGGAGGGCCAGAAATGAGCAGTTCTTC
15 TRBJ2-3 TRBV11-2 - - CASWLDPGTADTQYF TGTGCCAGCTGGTTAGATCCAGGAACGGCAGATACGCAGTATTTT
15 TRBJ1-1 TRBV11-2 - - CVCSIDPGAYTEAFF TGTGTCTGCAGCATAGATCCAGGGGCTTACACTGAAGCTTTCTTT